A single sample gave rise to the 18 T cell receptor beta chains below, sequenced in a study of CD8 T cells in Susac syndrome (dated by TCRdb to the late 2010s). The method behind the library was the immunoSEQ multiplex PCR assay. RNA was extracted using the RNeasy kit, and roughly 0.45 to 1 microgram was reverse transcribed with random hexamers. The raw public data were reprocessed by TCRdb itself: fastp quality trimming at Q25, MiXCR clonotype calling, in-frame beta chains only. Here each entry gathers all rows of one CDR3 protein and keeps the most common genes and DNA. The sample contains 200,000 to 250,000 distinct CDR3 sequences, approximately 94% of them found a single time. In total, the top ten clones hold 0.15% to 0.2% of the sample. Material: CD4+ T cells from PBMCs. Every receptor here comes from a human donor with Susac syndrome.

The chain combines TRBV12-3 or TRBV12-4 with TRBJ2-3; no reliable D call. Trimming left V 3 bases short and J 2 bases short, with 6 bases between. The CDR3 sequence is 13 residues long. The CDR3 loop is CASSFLDTDTQYF. CDR3 coding DNA: TGTGCCAGCAGTTTCCTCGACACAGATACGCAGTATTTT.

The CDR3 nucleotides read TGTGCCAGCAGCGTAGGGGGACTAGGGGCTAGAGATGAGCAGTTCTTC. Encoded protein: CASSVGGLGARDEQFF. This rearrangement joins TRBV9 to TRBJ2-1, with 8 bases that match TRBD2. The CDR3 runs 16 residues. Germline values: CDR1 SGDLS, CDR2 YYNGEE. J gave up 8 bases and V 0 bases, and 10 bases lay outside the gene matches.

The rearrangement links TRBV6-5 to TRBJ2-3, with TRBD2 identical over 9 bases. The CDR3 spans 17 residues. Per germline, CDR1 MNHEY and CDR2 SVGAGI. The V and J ends lost 0 bases and 3 bases, in that order; junction bases with no gene match: 7. The CDR3 here is CASSYSVGGGGTDTQYF. The CDR3, as DNA: TGTGCCAGCAGTTACTCTGTCGGCGGGGGGGGAACAGATACGCAGTATTTT.

The chain combines TRBV24-1 with TRBJ1-5; a weak D match, TRBD1 (6 bases). Germline loops: CDR1 KGHDR, CDR2 SFDVKD. The CDR3 spans 14 residues. The germline V and J ends were trimmed by 8 bases and 0 bases, with 10 bases remaining between them. The CDR3 sequence is CATINRDSNQPQHF. The DNA for the CDR3 is TGTGCCACCATTAACAGGGATAGCAATCAGCCCCAGCATTTT.

The chain employs TRBV20-1 and TRBJ1-2; TRBD1 matches at 8 bases. Trimming at V came to 1 base and at J to 3 bases, leaving 10 bases not matched to a gene. Germline V gives CDR1 DFQATT, CDR2 SNEGSKA (reference sequence). The CDR3 spans 16 residues. DNA of the CDR3: TGCAGTGCTAGAGCTCCGGACAGGGCCCCCCACTATGGCTACACCTTC. Translating it yields CSARAPDRAPHYGYTF.

This chain uses TRBV7-2 with TRBJ1-1; D remains ambiguous. Trimming took 1 base from V and 0 from J, leaving 6 bases between them. Looked up from germline, CDR1 is SGHTA and CDR2 is FQGNSA. The CDR3 is made up of 14 amino acids. Here the CDR3 reads CASSLVGLNTEAFF. In DNA form, the CDR3 reads TGTGCCAGCAGCTTAGTCGGTCTGAACACTGAAGCTTTCTTT.

The chain uses TRBV24-1 and TRBJ2-1; no clear D. The germline V gene encodes CDR1 KGHDR and CDR2 SFDVKD. Trimming took 4 bases from V and 6 from J, leaving 18 bases between them. The CDR3 consists of 16 residues. CDR3 residues: CATSDPDPAGSNEQFF. The CDR3 DNA sequence: TGTGCCACCAGTGACCCGGACCCCGCCGGGTCCAATGAGCAGTTCTTC.

The V gene is TRBV19, the J gene TRBJ1-2; D perhaps matches TRBD1 (5 bases). The CDR3 runs to 13 residues. Trimming pared 6 bases from V and 8 bases from J, leaving 16 bases between. Germline CDR1 LNHDA, CDR2 SQIVND (reference sequence). The CDR3 reads CASRGDWIGGYTF. CDR3 coding DNA: TGTGCCAGTAGAGGGGACTGGATCGGCGGCTACACCTTC.

The rearrangement joins TRBV5-4 to TRBJ2-6; 9 positions match TRBD1. Germline assignment: CDR1 SGHNT and CDR2 YYREEE (reference sequence). Trimming removed 4 bases from V and 3 bases from J; junction bases left unmatched: 5. The CDR3 extends over 16 amino acids. This chain's CDR3 is CASSPGTGYGANVLTF. Written as DNA, the CDR3 is TGTGCCAGCAGCCCCGGGACAGGGTATGGGGCCAACGTCCTGACTTTC. The complete variable domain, with remaining parts taken from reference TRBV5-4 and TRBJ2-6, reads ETGVTQSPTHLIKTRGQQVTLRCSSQSGHNTVSWYQQALGQGPQFIFQYYREEENGRGNFPPRFSGLQFPNYSSELNVNALELDDSALYLCASSPGTGYGANVLTFGAGSRLTVL.

The rearrangement uses TRBV20-1 and TRBJ2-5; the match to TRBD1 covers 9 bases. Germline CDR1 DFQATT, CDR2 SNEGSKA (reference sequence). Trimming cost V 3 bases and J 2 bases; bases outside gene matches: 19. The CDR3 covers 19 residues. In DNA form, the CDR3 reads TGCAGTGCTAGGCGTCATGGACAGGGGCACGTGAGGGTTCAAGAGACCCAGTACTTC. Translating it yields CSARRHGQGHVRVQETQYF.

The CDR3 loop is CASGREGNQPQHF. CDR3 DNA sequence: TGTGCCTCCGGCAGGGAGGGCAATCAGCCCCAGCATTTT. This chain connects TRBV30 to TRBJ1-5; tentatively, D is TRBD1 (5 bases). CDR3 size: 13 residues. Germline V gives CDR1 GTSNPN, CDR2 SVGIG (reference sequence). Trimming stripped 7 bases from V and 2 bases from J, with 12 bases between.

This chain links TRBV4-1 with TRBJ2-7; D possibly uses TRBD1 or TRBD2 (5 bases each). The CDR3 extends over 13 amino acids. V lost 4 bases, J lost 5 bases, and 12 bases lay in between. Per the germline V gene, CDR1 is MGHRA and CDR2 is YSYEKL. The CDR3 loop is CASSLGPWNEQYF. In DNA form, the CDR3 reads TGCGCCAGCAGCCTGGGACCTTGGAACGAGCAGTACTTC.

The chain uses TRBV27 and TRBJ1-3; TRBD1 agrees at 10 bases. This CDR3 comprises 13 residues. Germline CDR1 MNHEY, CDR2 SMNVEV (reference sequence). The J segment lost 6 bases and the V segment lost 6 bases, leaving 2 bases of the junction unmatched. The CDR3, as DNA: TGTGCCAGCAGGACAGGGGGCGAAAACACCATATATTTT. Its protein is CASRTGGENTIYF.

The chain uses TRBV12-3 or TRBV12-4 and TRBJ2-5, with a weak D call TRBD1 (6 bases). CDR3 length: 15 residues. The ends were cut back, 3 bases at V and 5 bases at J, with 16 bases in the middle. The CDR3 DNA reads TGTGCCAGCAGTTTCGGCCAGGGGATAGTGGAGACCCAGTACTTC. Its translation: CASSFGQGIVETQYF.

The chain combines TRBV14 with TRBJ2-7; D gene unclear. This CDR3 spans 15 amino acids. The germline CDR1 and CDR2 sequences are SGHDN and FVKESK. V was shortened by 0 bases and J by 3 bases, with 12 bases between the two germline ends. The CDR3 coding sequence is TGTGCCAGCAGCCAAGAGGATACCTTTATCTACGAGCAGTACTTC. Amino acids: CASSQEDTFIYEQYF.

The chain combines TRBV19 with TRBJ1-5, with D hard to call. The germline CDR1 and CDR2 sequences are LNHDA and SQIVND (reference sequence). The CDR3 is made up of 16 amino acids. Trimming stripped 5 bases from V and 3 bases from J, with 17 bases between. The CDR3 DNA reads as TGTGCCAGTAGTTCCGGACGGGGAACGACCAATCAGCCCCAGCATTTT. Amino acids: CASSSGRGTTNQPQHF.

The V gene is TRBV6-1, the J gene TRBJ2-2, with D perhaps TRBD2 (6 bases). The V end lost 8 bases, the J end lost 5 bases, and 18 bases lay between the germline ends. CDR3 size: 15 residues. Germline V gives CDR1 MNHNS, CDR2 SASEGT. DNA of the CDR3: TGTGCCAGCGTTCAGGAGGGTCCGGGTACCGGGGAGCTGTTTTTT. Protein: CASVQEGPGTGELFF.

The rearrangement uses TRBV29-1 and TRBJ1-5, with 7 bases aligning to TRBD1. Germline CDR1 and CDR2: SQVTM and ANQGSEA. This CDR3 spans 12 amino acids. After removal of 6 bases from V and 3 bases from J, the junction contained 2 bases not matched to a gene. In DNA, the CDR3 is TGCAGCGTACAGGGGCCCAATCAGCCCCAGCATTTT. Its translation: CSVQGPNQPQHF.